Here is one T cell receptor (beta chain) with its context. Its antigen remains unknown. J was trimmed by 6 bases and V by 6 bases; bases with no gene match: 9. The CDR3 runs 16 residues. The V gene's germline CDR1 is MDHEN and CDR2 SYDVKM. TCRdb's copy holds only in-frame clones and misses some; the assay was immunoSEQ multiplex PCR. The sample lists about 230,000 clones, under 80% occurring once. The data were obtained in a study of shared clonotypes between healthy human individuals. Points from the study as a whole: Sharing across a few donors was seen in 5% to 5.5% of naive CD4 clonotypes. Clonotypes shared by all four donors outscored non-shared clonotypes in generation probability.

Specimen: memory CD4+ T cells sorted from blood. Subset noted: CD45RA-negative fraction. This chain connects TRBV28 to TRBJ2-1; TRBD2 agrees at 12 bases. The receptor's source is a man aged 30-40 years in good health. The CDR3 here is CASRTSGSPRSNEQFF. The CDR3 nucleotides read TGTGCCAGCAGGACTAGCGGGAGTCCTAGAAGCAATGAGCAGTTCTTC.